Shown below are 11 T cell receptor beta chains from a single sample sequenced in a study of T cell responses to AZD1222 COVID-19 vaccine. Assay: immunoSEQ multiplex PCR; the TCRdb copy retains only in-frame clones and omits some. The sample contains about 120,000 clones, approximately 83% of which appear only once. The sequenced sample was peripheral blood, obtained on day 0 of AZD1222 vaccination. These receptors all come from an adult in good health.

This clone showed up just a few times. The chain couples TRBV7-2 to TRBJ1-3, with 7 bases identical to TRBD1. Germline V lookup: CDR1 SGHTA, CDR2 FQGNSA. The J segment lost 4 bases and the V segment lost 1 base, leaving 10 bases of the junction unmatched. The CDR3 covers 17 residues. The DNA for the CDR3 is TGTGCCAGCAGCTTAGGGGGGCAGGGGGTGTCCGGAAACACCATATATTTT. Amino acid sequence: CASSLGGQGVSGNTIYF.

Written as DNA, the CDR3 is TGCAGCGCCGACGATCCGGACCTAACCAAAAACATTCAGTACTTC. This codes for CSADDPDLTKNIQYF. The rearrangement joins TRBV29-1 to TRBJ2-4, with unresolved D. Germline CDR1 SQVTM, CDR2 ANQGSEA. The CDR3 is 15 residues long. V was cut by 7 bases and J by 2 bases, with 18 bases left in between.

The chain links TRBV19 to TRBJ2-7, with 7 bases lining up with TRBD1. The CDR3 spans 15 residues. The germline gives CDR1 LNHDA, CDR2 SQIVND (reference sequence). After removal of 5 bases from V and 0 bases from J, the junction contained 7 bases not matched to a gene. CDR3 residues: CASSPYGTASYEQYF. CDR3 coding DNA: TGTGCCAGTAGTCCCTATGGGACAGCCTCCTACGAGCAGTACTTC.

This chain uses TRBV28 with TRBJ1-6; no clear D. Per germline, CDR1 MDHEN and CDR2 SYDVKM. CDR3 length equals 13 residues. V shed 10 bases and J shed 0 bases, with 7 bases lying between them. DNA for the CDR3: TGTGCCACCCGTAGCTCCTATAATTCACCCCTCCACTTT. Protein: CATRSSYNSPLHF.

This clone has just a few counts. The gene calls are TRBV19 and TRBJ1-2; no reliable D call. Trimming pared 3 bases from V and 4 bases from J, leaving 9 bases between. CDR3 size: 13 residues. Germline lookup yields CDR1 LNHDA and CDR2 SQIVND (reference sequence). Here the CDR3 reads CASSMVSFYGYTF. The CDR3 DNA sequence: TGTGCCAGTAGTATGGTCAGTTTCTATGGCTACACCTTC.

The J gene is TRBJ2-5, the V gene TRBV4-3; D not resolved. Germline assignment: CDR1 LGHNA and CDR2 YSLEER. With 0 bases removed from V and 5 bases from J, the gap between germline ends came to 13 bases. This CDR3 is built from 15 residues. CDR3 amino acids: CASSQEGQAFETQYF. The CDR3 DNA reads TGCGCCAGCAGCCAAGAAGGCCAGGCATTCGAGACCCAGTACTTC.

The chain uses TRBV25-1 and TRBJ1-6, with a tentative D call TRBD1 (6 bases). The CDR3 extends over 15 amino acids. Trimming pared 2 bases from V and 8 bases from J, leaving 13 bases between. Looked up from germline, CDR1 is MGHDK and CDR2 is SYGVNS. The CDR3 is CASSEITGRDSPLHF. The DNA of the CDR3 is TGTGCCAGCAGTGAAATTACAGGGAGGGATTCACCCCTCCACTTT.

This sequence joins TRBV30 and TRBJ2-1, with D perhaps matching TRBD2 (5 bases). Per the germline V gene, CDR1 is GTSNPN and CDR2 is SVGIG (reference sequence). The CDR3 sequence is 12 residues long. Trimming removed 0 bases at V and 7 bases at J, with 7 bases between. CDR3 sequence (DNA): TGTGCCTGGAGTGTCGAGGGAAATGAGCAGTTCTTC. Protein sequence: CAWSVEGNEQFF.

This clone was counted once. J is TRBJ2-3 and V is TRBV7-2; perhaps TRBD2 as D (5 bases). Trimming took 6 bases from V and 2 from J, leaving 15 bases between them. Germline V gene data show CDR1 as SGHTA and CDR2 as FQGNSA. The CDR3 totals 15 residues. The CDR3: CASSLAQRSTDTQYF. CDR3 bases: TGTGCCAGCAGTCTGGCCCAGCGGTCCACAGATACGCAGTATTTT. Using reference TRBV7-2 and TRBJ2-3 for the parts outside the CDR3, the full variable domain is GAGVSQSPSNKVTEKGKDVELRCDPISGHTALYWYRQSLGQGLEFLIYFQGNSAPDKSGLPSDRFSAERTGGSVSTLTIQRTQQEDSAVYLCASSLAQRSTDTQYFGPGTRLTVL.

The genes are TRBV7-2 and TRBJ1-3, with D perhaps matching TRBD1 (5 bases). Trimming pared 2 bases from V and 0 bases from J, leaving 11 bases between. Germline V lookup: CDR1 SGHTA, CDR2 FQGNSA. The CDR3 is 16 residues long. DNA for the CDR3: TGTGCCAGCAGCTTAAGCGGACAAAACTCTGGAAACACCATATATTTT. This gives the protein CASSLSGQNSGNTIYF. The entire variable domain, with the rest obtained from reference TRBV7-2 and TRBJ1-3, is as follows: GAGVSQSPSNKVTEKGKDVELRCDPISGHTALYWYRQSLGQGLEFLIYFQGNSAPDKSGLPSDRFSAERTGGSVSTLTIQRTQQEDSAVYLCASSLSGQNSGNTIYFGEGSWLTVV.

This clone was recorded once. J is TRBJ2-2 and V is TRBV24-1; 7 bases map to TRBD2. V gave up 4 bases and J gave up 0 bases; unmatched junction bases: 10. This CDR3 region has 18 residues. CDR1 and CDR2 from the germline V gene are KGHDR and SFDVKD. The chain's CDR3 is CATSEVGTTRPNTGELFF. As DNA, the CDR3 is TGTGCCACCAGTGAAGTAGGGACTACCCGACCGAACACCGGGGAGCTGTTTTTT.